A selection of T cell receptor beta chains follows, all from one sample in a study of blood T cell repertoires in COVID-19. Using immunoSEQ multiplex PCR, the repertoire was profiled, and TCRdb retains in-frame clones only, with some absent. The sample lists under 300,000 clones; approximately 91% were seen once. The sample was PBMCs or T cells enriched from blood (not recorded which). These receptors were obtained from a woman in her twenties or thirties who had recovered from COVID-19. CDR3s include the opening cysteine and the closing phenylalanine or tryptophan. The D gene is left open where the match is weak. Some rows mark clone size as missing; the rest say once, few, many or name a class of expanded clone.

TRBD2	TRBV6-2/TRBV6-3	TRBJ2-1	17	once	TGTGCCAGCAGTTACCACCGCCCAAGACTAGCGGTCAATGAGCAGTTCTTC	CASSYHRPRLAVNEQFF
TRBD1	TRBV14	TRBJ1-6	15	-	TGTGCCAGCAGCCAAATGACAGGGGGAGCTTCACCCCTCCACTTT	CASSQMTGGASPLHF
TRBD1	TRBV19	TRBJ1-5	15	-	TGTGCCAGTAGTATCAGGGGGCCAGGCAATCAGCCCCAGCATTTT	CASSIRGPGNQPQHF
TRBD2	TRBV18	TRBJ2-3	16	once	TGTGCCAGCTCTCCCCTTAGCGGGGGGGCCAGGGATACGCAGTATTTT	CASSPLSGGARDTQYF
TRBD2	TRBV7-3	TRBJ2-1	19	once	TGTGCCAGCAGCTTAAGAGGGGCGACTAGCGGGAGGGTTTACAATGAGCAGTTCTTC	CASSLRGATSGRVYNEQFF
TRBD1	TRBV12-3/TRBV12-4	TRBJ1-1	13	-	TGTGCCACCAGTAAAGGGACAGCCACTGAAGCTTTCTTT	CATSKGTATEAFF
-	TRBV27	TRBJ2-1	14	-	TGTGCCACGACTCTCTACCGAGGATACAATGAGCAGTTCTTC	CATTLYRGYNEQFF
-	TRBV4-3	TRBJ1-2	18	-	TGCGCCAGCAGCCAGAATCCTTTTTGGATTGAGACAGCGTATGGCTACACCTTC	CASSQNPFWIETAYGYTF
-	TRBV4-1	TRBJ1-5	15	once	TGCGCCAGCAGCCAAGTCGAGGGTTCCAATCAGCCCCAGCATTTT	CASSQVEGSNQPQHF
-	TRBV28	TRBJ2-7	12	-	TGTGCCAGCAGTTTAGAGGCCTACGAGCAGTACTTC	CASSLEAYEQYF
-	TRBV5-1	TRBJ1-1	15	-	TGCGCCAGCAGTAAGAGGGCGGGGACGGCCACTGAAGCTTTCTTT	CASSKRAGTATEAFF
TRBD1	TRBV6-5	TRBJ1-1	14	-	TGTGCCAGCAGTCCGGGACAGGGGAACACTGAAGCTTTCTTT	CASSPGQGNTEAFF
TRBD2	TRBV19	TRBJ2-6	18	-	TGTGCCAGTAGGTCTTCACTAGCGGGGGGCTCTGGGGCCAACGTCCTGACTTTC	CASRSSLAGGSGANVLTF
-	TRBV3-1/TRBV3-2	TRBJ2-1	15	-	TGTGCCAGCAGCCTTTTAAGGAGTACCTACAATGAGCAGTTCTTC	CASSLLRSTYNEQFF
TRBD1	TRBV5-4	TRBJ2-3	14	-	TGTGCCAGCAGCTTGGGACAGGGGGCAGATACGCAGTATTTT	CASSLGQGADTQYF
TRBD1	TRBV24-1	TRBJ2-1	17	-	TGTGCCACCAGTGACTGGTCCGGGACAGGGATATACAATGAGCAGTTCTTC	CATSDWSGTGIYNEQFF
TRBD1	TRBV5-4	TRBJ2-5	17	-	TGTGCCAGCAGCGACCCGAATCACAGGGGTGGGGGAGAGACCCAGTACTTC	CASSDPNHRGGGETQYF